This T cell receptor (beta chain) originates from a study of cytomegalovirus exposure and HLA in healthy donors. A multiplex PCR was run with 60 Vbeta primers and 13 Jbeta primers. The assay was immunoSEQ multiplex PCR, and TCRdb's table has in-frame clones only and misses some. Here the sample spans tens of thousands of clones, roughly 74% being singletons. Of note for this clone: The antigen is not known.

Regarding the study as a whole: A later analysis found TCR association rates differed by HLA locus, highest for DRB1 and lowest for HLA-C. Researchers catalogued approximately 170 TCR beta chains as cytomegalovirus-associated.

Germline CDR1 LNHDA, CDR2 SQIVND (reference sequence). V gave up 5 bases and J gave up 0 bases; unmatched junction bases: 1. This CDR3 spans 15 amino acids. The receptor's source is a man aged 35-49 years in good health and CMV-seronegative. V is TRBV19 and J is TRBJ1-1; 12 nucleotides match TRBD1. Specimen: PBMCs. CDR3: CASSRDRGLNTEAFF. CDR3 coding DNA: TGTGCCAGTAGTCGGGACAGGGGGCTGAACACTGAAGCTTTCTTT.